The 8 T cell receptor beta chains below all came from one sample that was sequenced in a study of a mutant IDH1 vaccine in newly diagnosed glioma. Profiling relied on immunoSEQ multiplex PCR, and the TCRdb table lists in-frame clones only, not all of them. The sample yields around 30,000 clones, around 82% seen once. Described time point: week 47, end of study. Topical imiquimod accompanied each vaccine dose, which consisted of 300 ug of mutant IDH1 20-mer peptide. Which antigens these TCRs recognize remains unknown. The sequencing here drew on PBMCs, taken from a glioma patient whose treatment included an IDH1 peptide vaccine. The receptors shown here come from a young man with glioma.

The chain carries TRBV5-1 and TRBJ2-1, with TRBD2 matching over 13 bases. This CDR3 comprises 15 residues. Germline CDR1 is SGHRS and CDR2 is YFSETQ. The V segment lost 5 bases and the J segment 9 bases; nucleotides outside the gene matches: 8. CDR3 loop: CASREGLAGRGEQFF. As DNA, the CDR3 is TGCGCCAGCAGGGAGGGACTAGCGGGACGAGGTGAGCAGTTCTTC.

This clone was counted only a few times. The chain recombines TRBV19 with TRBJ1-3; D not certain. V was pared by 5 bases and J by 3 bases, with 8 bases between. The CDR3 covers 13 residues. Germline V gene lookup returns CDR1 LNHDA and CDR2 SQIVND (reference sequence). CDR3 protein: CASSVAGGNTIYF. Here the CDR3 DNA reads TGTGCCAGTAGTGTCGCAGGTGGAAACACCATATATTTT.

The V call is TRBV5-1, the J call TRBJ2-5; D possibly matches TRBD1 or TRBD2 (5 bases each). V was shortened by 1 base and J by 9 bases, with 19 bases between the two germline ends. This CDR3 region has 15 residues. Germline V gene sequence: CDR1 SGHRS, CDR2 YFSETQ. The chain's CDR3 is CASSLKVGAVEAQYF. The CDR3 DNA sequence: TGCGCCAGCAGCTTGAAGGTAGGGGCCGTGGAGGCCCAGTACTTC.

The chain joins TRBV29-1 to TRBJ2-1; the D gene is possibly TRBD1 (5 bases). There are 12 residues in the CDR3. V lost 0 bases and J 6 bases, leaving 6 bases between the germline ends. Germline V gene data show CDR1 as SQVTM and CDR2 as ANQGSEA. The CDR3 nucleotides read TGCAGCGTTGAAGATAGGGGCAATGAGCAGTTCTTC. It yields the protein CSVEDRGNEQFF.

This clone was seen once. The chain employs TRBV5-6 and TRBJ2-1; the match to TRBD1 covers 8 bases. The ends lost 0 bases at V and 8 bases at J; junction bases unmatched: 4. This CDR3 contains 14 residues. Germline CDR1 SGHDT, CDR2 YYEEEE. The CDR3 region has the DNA TGTGCCAGCAGCTTGGGCCAGGGGGCCTATGAGCAGTTCTTC. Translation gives CASSLGQGAYEQFF. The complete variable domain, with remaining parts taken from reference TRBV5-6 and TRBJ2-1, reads DAGVTQSPTHLIKTRGQQVTLRCSPKSGHDTVSWYQQALGQGPQFIFQYYEEEERQRGNFPDRFSGHQFPNYSSELNVNALLLGDSALYLCASSLGQGAYEQFFGPGTRLTVL.

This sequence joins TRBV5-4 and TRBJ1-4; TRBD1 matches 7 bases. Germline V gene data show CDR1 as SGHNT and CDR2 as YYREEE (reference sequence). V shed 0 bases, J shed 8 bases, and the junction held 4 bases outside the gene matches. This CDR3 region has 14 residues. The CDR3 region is CASSLGQGGEKLFF. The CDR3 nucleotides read TGTGCCAGCAGCTTGGGACAGGGTGGGGAAAAACTGTTTTTT.

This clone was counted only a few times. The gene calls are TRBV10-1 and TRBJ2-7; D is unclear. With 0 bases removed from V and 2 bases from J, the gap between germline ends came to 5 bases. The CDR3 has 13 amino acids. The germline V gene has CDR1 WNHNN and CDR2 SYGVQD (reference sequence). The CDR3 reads CASSESVAYEQYF. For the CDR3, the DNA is TGCGCCAGCAGTGAGTCGGTTGCCTACGAGCAGTACTTC.

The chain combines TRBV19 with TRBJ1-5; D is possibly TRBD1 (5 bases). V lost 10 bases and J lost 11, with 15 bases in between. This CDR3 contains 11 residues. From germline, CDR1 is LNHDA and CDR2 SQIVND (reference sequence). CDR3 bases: TGTGCCACTCAAAGCGGGGACGCCCAGCATTTT. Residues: CATQSGDAQHF.